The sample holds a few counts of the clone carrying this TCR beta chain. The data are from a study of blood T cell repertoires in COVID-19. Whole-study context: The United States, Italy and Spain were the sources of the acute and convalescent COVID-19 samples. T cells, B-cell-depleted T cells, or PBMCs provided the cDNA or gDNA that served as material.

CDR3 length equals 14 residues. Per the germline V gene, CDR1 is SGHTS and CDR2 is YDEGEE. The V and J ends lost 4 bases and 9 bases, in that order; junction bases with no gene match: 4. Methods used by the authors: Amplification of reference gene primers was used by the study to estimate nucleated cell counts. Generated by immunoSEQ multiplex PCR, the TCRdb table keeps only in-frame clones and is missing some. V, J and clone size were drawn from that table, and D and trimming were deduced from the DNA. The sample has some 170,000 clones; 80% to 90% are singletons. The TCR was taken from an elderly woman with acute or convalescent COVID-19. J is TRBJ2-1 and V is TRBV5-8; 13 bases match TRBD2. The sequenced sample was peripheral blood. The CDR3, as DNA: TGTGCCAGCAGCCGAGGACTAGCGGGAGTTGAGCAGTTCTTC. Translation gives CASSRGLAGVEQFF.